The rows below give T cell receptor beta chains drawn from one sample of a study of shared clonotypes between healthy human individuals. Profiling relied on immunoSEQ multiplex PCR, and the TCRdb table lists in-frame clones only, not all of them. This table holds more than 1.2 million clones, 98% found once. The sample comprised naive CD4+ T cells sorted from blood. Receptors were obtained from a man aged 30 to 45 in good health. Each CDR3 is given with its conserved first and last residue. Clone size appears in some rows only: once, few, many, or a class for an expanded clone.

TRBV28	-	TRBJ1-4	CASMGPTNEKLFF
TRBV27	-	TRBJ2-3	CASTPGQGFTDTQYF
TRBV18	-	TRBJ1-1	CASSPPSLRDTEAFF
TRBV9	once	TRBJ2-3	CASSPRTRSTDTQYF
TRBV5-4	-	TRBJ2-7	CASSPGYEQYF
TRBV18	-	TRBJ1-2	CASSPPGAGTNYGYTF
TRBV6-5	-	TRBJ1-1	CASSLDRATEAFF
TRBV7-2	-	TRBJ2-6	CASSLSPYGANVLTF
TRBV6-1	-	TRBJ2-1	CASRFNPHEQFF
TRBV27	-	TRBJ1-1	CASFSAYWTGYTEAFF
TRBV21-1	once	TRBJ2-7	CASSPGIGEQYF
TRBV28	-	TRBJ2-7	CASEQANLYEQYF
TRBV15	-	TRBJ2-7	CATSPDKGPYEQYF
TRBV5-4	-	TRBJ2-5	CASSLSLAGSQGTQYF
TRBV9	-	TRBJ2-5	CASSVVASGPGETQYF
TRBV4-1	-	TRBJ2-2	CASSKGQGVTGELFF
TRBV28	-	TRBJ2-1	CASSLGAGGPGEQFF
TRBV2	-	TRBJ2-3	CASNTDTQYF
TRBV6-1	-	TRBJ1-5	CASSELGQVGQPQHF
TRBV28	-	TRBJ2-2	CASRGTLITGELFF
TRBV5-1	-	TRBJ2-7	CASSLRLAGVEEQYF
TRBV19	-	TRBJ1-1	CASRKTAAKGTEAFF
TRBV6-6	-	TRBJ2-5	CASSQEGRTQYF
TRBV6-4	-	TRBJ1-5	CASASLGGQPQHF
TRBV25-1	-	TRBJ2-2	CASTRQGATGELFF
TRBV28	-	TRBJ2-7	CASSLGVRDEQYF
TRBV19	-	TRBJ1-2	CASSLPTGNYGYTF
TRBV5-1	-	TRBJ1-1	CASSRWTAGVALAQRASTEAFF
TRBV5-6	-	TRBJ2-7	CASSKGLFYEQYF
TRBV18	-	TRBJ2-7	CASSPPGTGWGLHSF
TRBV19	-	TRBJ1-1	CASRITGTGATEAFF
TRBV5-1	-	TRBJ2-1	CASSLAAGGANEQFF
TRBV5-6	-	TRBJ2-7	CASSLRITTGSYEQYF
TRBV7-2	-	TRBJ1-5	CASSFHPRQPQHF
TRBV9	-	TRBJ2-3	CASSVSERGGGGTDTQYF